This TCR beta chain was captured in a study of T cell responses to AZD1222 COVID-19 vaccine. Study-wide results and limits: Only a handful of AZD1222 recipients were seropositive at baseline. White British donors predominated, females outnumbered males, and clonal diversity was possibly underestimated.

Produced via immunoSEQ multiplex PCR; TCRdb's table is partial and in-frame only. This table holds approximately 130,000 clones, 89% found once. A note on this clone: Its target is unknown.

The germline gives CDR1 SNHLY, CDR2 FYNNEI. With 5 bases removed from V and 3 bases from J, the gap between germline ends came to 10 bases. The CDR3 has 14 amino acids. The receptor's source is an adult who received the AZD1222 COVID-19 vaccine. The V call is TRBV2, the J call TRBJ1-4, with D possibly matching TRBD1 (5 bases). The sequenced sample was peripheral blood, obtained 28 days after the second AZD1222 dose. CDR3 coding DNA: TGTGCCAGCAGTCCCGGGGCCTCTAATGAAAAACTGTTTTTT. Translated: CASSPGASNEKLFF.